This TCR beta chain was retrieved from a study of blood T cells in healthy people across ages. Next came a second PCR, run for about 6 to 11 cycles, which used a sample-barcoded 5' primer along with a J-beta primer mix. A single record per CDR3 protein comes from TCRdb applying MiXCR to the 5' RACE reads. The repertoire holds 780,000 or so distinct CDR3 sequences, with just over 55% as singletons. Trimming cost V 4 bases and J 5 bases; bases outside gene matches: 11. This CDR3 has 15 residues. Germline assignment: CDR1 SEHNR and CDR2 FQNEAQ (reference sequence). The clonotype comes from a man aged 35 to 55 in good health. The gene calls are TRBV7-9 and TRBJ2-7; 7 nucleotides agree with TRBD1. Input material: blood. The CDR3 DNA sequence: TGTGCCAGCAGCTCCCGGGACAGATTAATAGACGAGCAGTACTTC. This sequence encodes CASSSRDRLIDEQYF.